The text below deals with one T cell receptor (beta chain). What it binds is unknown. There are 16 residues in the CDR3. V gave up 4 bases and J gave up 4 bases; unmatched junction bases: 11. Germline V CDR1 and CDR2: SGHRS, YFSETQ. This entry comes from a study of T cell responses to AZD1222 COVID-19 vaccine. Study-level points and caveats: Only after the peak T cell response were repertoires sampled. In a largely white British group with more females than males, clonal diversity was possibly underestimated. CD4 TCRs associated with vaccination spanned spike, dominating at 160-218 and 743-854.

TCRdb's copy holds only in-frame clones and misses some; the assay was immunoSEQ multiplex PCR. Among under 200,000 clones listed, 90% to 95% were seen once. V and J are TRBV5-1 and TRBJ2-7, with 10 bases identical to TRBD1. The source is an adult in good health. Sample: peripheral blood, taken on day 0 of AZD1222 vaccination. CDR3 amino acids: CASSGGQGGGLYEQYF. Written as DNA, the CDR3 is TGCGCCAGCAGCGGCGGACAGGGGGGTGGCCTATACGAGCAGTACTTC. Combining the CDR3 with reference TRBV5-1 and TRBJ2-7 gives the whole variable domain KAGVTQTPRYLIKTRGQQVTLSCSPISGHRSVSWYQQTPGQGLQFLFEYFSETQRNKGNFPGRFSGRQFSNSRSEMNVSTLELGDSALYLCASSGGQGGGLYEQYFGPGTRLTVT.